This record looks at one T cell receptor (beta chain) sequence and its context. This entry comes from a study of blood T cell repertoires in COVID-19. Study information: The origin of the acute and convalescent COVID-19 samples was the United States, Italy and Spain. T cells, B-cell-depleted T cells, or PBMCs supplied cDNA or gDNA.

This CDR3 region has 12 residues. The germline V gene encodes CDR1 SNHLY and CDR2 FYNNEI. V shed 6 bases and J shed 5 bases, with 10 bases lying between them. Authors' analysis steps: For nucleated cells, counts were estimated from reference gene primer amplification. TCRdb's table, derived via immunoSEQ multiplex PCR, lists solely in-frame clones and lacks some. V and J calls and clone size are copied from that table; D and trimming were computed from the DNA. The table shows roughly 100,000 clones, with roughly nine tenths occurring only once. The receptor was derived from a human donor in a cohort sampled during active COVID-19. The V gene is TRBV2, the J gene TRBJ2-5; D gene unclear. Sequenced: peripheral blood. In nucleotides, the CDR3 is TGTGCCAGCAGGCCCGACGGGGAGACCCAGTACTTC. It encodes CASRPDGETQYF.